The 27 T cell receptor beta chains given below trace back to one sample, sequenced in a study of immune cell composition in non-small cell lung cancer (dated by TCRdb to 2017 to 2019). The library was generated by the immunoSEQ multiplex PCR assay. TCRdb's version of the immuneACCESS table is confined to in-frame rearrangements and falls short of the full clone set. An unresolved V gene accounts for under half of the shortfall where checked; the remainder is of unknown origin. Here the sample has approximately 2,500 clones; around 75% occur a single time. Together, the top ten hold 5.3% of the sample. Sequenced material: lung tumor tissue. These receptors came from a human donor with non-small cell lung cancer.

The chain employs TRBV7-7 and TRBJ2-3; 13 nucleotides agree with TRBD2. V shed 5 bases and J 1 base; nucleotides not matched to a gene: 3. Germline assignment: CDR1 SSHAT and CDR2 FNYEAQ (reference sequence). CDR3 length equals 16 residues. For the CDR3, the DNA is TGTGCCAGCAGCCCAGGACTAGCGGGGGGCACAGATACGCAGTATTTT. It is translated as CASSPGLAGGTDTQYF.

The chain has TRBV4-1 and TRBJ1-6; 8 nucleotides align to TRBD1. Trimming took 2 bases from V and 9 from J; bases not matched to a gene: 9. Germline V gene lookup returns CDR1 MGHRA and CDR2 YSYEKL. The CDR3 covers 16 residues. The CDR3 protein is CASSQPLGQGRSPLHF. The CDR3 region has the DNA TGCGCCAGCAGCCAACCCCTTGGACAGGGCCGTTCACCCCTCCACTTT.

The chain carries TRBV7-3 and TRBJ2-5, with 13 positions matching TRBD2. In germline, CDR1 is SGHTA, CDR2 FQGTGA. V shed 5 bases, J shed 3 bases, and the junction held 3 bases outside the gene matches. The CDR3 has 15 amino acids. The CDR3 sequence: CASSVGTSGKETQYF. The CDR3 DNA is TGTGCCAGCAGCGTTGGGACTAGCGGGAAAGAGACCCAGTACTTC.

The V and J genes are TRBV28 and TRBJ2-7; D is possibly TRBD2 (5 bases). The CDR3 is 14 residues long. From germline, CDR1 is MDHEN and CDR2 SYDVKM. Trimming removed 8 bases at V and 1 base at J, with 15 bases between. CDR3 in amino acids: CASSPYAGSYEQYF. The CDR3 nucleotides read TGTGCCAGCTCCCCATACGCGGGTTCCTACGAGCAGTACTTC. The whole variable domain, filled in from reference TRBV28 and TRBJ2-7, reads DVKVTQSSRYLVKRTGEKVFLECVQDMDHENMFWYRQDPGLGLRLIYFSYDVKMKEKGDIPEGYSVSREKKERFSLILESASTNQTSMYLCASSPYAGSYEQYFGPGTRLTVT.

DNA for the CDR3: TGTGCCAGCAGCCTACAGGGGGCGGGCGAAAAACTGTTTTTT. Translating gives CASSLQGAGEKLFF. The genes are TRBV21-1 and TRBJ1-4; whether TRBD1, the table's D call, matches the DNA was not checked. TRBV21-1 has pseudogene status. This CDR3 has 14 residues.

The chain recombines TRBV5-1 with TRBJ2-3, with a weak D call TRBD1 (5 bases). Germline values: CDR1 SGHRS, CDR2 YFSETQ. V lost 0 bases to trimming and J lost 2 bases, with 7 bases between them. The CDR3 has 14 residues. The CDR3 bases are TGCGCCAGCAGCTTGGACAGGTTCACAGATACGCAGTATTTT. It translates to CASSLDRFTDTQYF.

CDR3 sequence: CSGSPRGLNTGELFF. The CDR3 coding sequence is TGCAGCGGCTCCCCTAGGGGTTTAAACACCGGGGAGCTGTTTTTT. The genes are TRBV29-1 and TRBJ2-2; D possibly corresponds to TRBD1 (5 bases). This CDR3 has 15 residues. Trimming cost V 7 bases and J 2 bases, with 17 bases left between them. Germline V gives CDR1 SQVTM, CDR2 ANQGSEA.

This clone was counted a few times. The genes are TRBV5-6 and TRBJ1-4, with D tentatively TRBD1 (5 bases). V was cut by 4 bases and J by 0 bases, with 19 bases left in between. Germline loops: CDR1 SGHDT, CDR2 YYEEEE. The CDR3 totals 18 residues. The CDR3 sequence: CASSPTVGADATNEKLFF. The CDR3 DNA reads TGTGCCAGCAGCCCCACAGTAGGGGCAGATGCAACTAATGAAAAACTGTTTTTT. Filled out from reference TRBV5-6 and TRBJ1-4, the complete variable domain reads DAGVTQSPTHLIKTRGQQVTLRCSPKSGHDTVSWYQQALGQGPQFIFQYYEEEERQRGNFPDRFSGHQFPNYSSELNVNALLLGDSALYLCASSPTVGADATNEKLFFGSGTQLSVL.

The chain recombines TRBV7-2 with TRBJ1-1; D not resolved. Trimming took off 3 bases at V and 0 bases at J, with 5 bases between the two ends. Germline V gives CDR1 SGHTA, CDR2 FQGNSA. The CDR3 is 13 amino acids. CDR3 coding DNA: TGTGCCAGCAGCTTTTCCATGAACACTGAAGCTTTCTTT. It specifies CASSFSMNTEAFF.

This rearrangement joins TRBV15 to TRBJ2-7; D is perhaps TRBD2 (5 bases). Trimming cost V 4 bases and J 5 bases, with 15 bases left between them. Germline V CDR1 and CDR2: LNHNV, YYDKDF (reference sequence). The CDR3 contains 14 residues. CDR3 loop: CATSTSDGVNEQYF. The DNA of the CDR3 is TGTGCCACCAGCACCTCGGACGGGGTAAACGAGCAGTACTTC.

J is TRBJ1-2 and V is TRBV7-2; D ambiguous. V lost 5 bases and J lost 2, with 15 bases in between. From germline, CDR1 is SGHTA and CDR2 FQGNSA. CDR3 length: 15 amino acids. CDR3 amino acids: CASSGPPAVNYGYTF. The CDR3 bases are TGTGCCAGCAGCGGCCCTCCGGCGGTCAACTATGGCTACACCTTC.

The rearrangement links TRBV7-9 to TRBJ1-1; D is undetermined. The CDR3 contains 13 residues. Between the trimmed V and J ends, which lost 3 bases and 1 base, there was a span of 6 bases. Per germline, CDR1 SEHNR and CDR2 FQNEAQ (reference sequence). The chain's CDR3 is CASSFNTNTEAFF. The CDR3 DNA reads TGTGCCAGCAGCTTTAACACGAACACTGAAGCTTTCTTT.

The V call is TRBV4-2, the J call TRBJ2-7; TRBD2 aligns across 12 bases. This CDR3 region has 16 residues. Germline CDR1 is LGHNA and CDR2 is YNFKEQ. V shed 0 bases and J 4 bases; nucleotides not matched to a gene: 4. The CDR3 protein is CASSQDAGTSGYEQYF. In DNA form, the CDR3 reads TGTGCCAGCAGCCAAGATGCCGGGACTAGCGGGTACGAGCAGTACTTC.

CDR3 DNA: TGTGCCATCAGTGCGGGACTAGCGGGACACTACACCGGGGAGCTGTTTTTT. It is translated as CAISAGLAGHYTGELFF. This chain uses TRBV10-3 with TRBJ2-2, with 13 bases aligning to TRBD2. CDR1 ENHRY and CDR2 SYGVKD come from the germline V gene. The CDR3 is 17 amino acids. The J segment lost 3 bases and the V segment lost 4 bases, leaving 5 bases of the junction unmatched.

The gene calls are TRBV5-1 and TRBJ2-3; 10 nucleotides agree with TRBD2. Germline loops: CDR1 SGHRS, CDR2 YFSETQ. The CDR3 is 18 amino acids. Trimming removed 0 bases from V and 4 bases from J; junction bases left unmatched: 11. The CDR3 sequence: CASSLAFSGGAFPDTQYF. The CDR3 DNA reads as TGCGCCAGCAGCTTGGCTTTCAGCGGGGGGGCCTTTCCAGATACGCAGTATTTT.

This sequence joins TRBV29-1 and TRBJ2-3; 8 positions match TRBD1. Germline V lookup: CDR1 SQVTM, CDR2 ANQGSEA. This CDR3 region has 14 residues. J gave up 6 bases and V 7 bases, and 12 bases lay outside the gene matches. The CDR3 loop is CSATTSRGRDTQYF. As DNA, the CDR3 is TGCAGCGCCACAACGAGCAGGGGGCGGGATACGCAGTATTTT.

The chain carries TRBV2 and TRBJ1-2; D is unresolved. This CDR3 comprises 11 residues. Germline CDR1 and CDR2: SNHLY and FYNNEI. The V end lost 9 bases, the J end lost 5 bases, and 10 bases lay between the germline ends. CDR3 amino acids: CARGGIYGYTF. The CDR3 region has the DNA TGTGCCAGAGGCGGTATATATGGCTACACCTTC.

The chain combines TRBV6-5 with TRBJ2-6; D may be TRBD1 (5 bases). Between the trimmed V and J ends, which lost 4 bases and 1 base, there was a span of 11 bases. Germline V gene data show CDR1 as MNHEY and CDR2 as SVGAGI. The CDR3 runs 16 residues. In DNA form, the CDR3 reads TGTGCCAGCAGTTTGCAACAGGAATCTGGGGCCAACGTCCTGACTTTC. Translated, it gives CASSLQQESGANVLTF.

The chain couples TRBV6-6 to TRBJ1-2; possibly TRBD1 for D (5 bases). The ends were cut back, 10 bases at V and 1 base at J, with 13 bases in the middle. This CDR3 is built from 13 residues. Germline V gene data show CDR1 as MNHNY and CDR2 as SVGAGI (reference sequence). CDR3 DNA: TGTGCCAATTCCCGGGGGGTTAACTATGGCTACACCTTC. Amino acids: CANSRGVNYGYTF.

The CDR3 DNA is TGCGCCAGCAGCCCACAGGGTACCCCAGATACGCAGTATTTT. Its protein product is CASSPQGTPDTQYF. The J gene is TRBJ2-3, the V gene TRBV5-1, with D maybe TRBD1 (6 bases). V lost 4 bases to trimming and J lost 4 bases, with 13 bases between them. The CDR3 is made up of 14 amino acids. From germline, CDR1 is SGHRS and CDR2 YFSETQ.

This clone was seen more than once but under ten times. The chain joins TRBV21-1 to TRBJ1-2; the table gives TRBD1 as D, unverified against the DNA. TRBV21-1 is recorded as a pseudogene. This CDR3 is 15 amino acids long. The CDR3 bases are TGTGCCAGCAGCAAAAGTATCCTGCCCAGGGGAGGCTACACCTTC. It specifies CASSKSILPRGGYTF.

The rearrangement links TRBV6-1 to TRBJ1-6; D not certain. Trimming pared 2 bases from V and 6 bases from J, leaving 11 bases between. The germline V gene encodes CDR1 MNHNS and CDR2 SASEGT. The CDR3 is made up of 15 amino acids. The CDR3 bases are TGTGCCAGCAGTGAATTGCAGGCCTCTAATTCACCCCTCCACTTT. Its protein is CASSELQASNSPLHF.

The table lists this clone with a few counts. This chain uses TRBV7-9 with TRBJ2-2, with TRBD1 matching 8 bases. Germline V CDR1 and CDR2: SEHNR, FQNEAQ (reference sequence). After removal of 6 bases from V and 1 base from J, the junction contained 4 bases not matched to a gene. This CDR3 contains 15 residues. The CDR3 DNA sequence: TGTGCCAGCAGGGGTGGACAGGGGAACACCGGGGAGCTGTTTTTT. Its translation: CASRGGQGNTGELFF. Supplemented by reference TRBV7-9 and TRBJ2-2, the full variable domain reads DTGVSQNPRHKITKRGQNVTFRCDPISEHNRLYWYRQTLGQGPEFLTYFQNEAQLEKSRLLSDRFSAERPKGSFSTLEIQRTEQGDSAMYLCASRGGQGNTGELFFGEGSRLTVL.

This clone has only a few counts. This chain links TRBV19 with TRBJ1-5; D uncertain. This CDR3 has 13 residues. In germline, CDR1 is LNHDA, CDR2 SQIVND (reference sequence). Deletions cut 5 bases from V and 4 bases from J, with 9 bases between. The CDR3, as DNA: TGTGCCAGTAGTTTAGCAGGAAATCAGCCCCAGCATTTT. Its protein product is CASSLAGNQPQHF. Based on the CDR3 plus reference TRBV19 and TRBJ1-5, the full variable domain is DGGITQSPKYLFRKEGQNVTLSCEQNLNHDAMYWYRQDPGQGLRLIYYSQIVNDFQKGDIAEGYSVSREKKESFPLTVTSAQKNPTAFYLCASSLAGNQPQHFGDGTRLSIL.

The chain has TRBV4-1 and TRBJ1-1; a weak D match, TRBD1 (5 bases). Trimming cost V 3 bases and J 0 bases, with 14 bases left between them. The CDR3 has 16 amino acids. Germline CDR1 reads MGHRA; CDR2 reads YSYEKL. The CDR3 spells CASSHGIQGLNTEAFF. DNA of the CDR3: TGCGCCAGCAGCCATGGGATCCAGGGTTTGAACACTGAAGCTTTCTTT.

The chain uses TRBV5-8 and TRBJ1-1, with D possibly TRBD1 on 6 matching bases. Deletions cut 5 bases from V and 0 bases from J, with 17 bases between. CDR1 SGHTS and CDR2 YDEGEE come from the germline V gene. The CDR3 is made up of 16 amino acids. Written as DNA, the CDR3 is TGTGCCAGCAGTTGGGCTACAGGGAAAATGAACACTGAAGCTTTCTTT. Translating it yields CASSWATGKMNTEAFF.

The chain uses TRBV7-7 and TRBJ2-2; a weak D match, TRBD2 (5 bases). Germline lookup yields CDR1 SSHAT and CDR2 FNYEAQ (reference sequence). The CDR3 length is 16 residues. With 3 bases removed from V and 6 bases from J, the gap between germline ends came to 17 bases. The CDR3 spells CASSLGSGLGAGELFF. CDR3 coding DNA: TGTGCCAGCAGCTTGGGGAGTGGGCTGGGCGCCGGGGAGCTGTTTTTT.